The 16 T cell receptor beta chains listed next were all sequenced from one sample in a study of blood T cell repertoires in COVID-19. This table comes from immunoSEQ multiplex PCR, and its TCRdb copy is limited to in-frame clones, with some not included. The sample yields 150,000 to 200,000 clones, about 85% seen once. Material: peripheral blood. The source of these receptors is a woman aged 70-85 years with COVID-19, enrolled during active disease.

The gene calls are TRBV7-8 and TRBJ1-1; 8 bases map to TRBD1. V trimming: 9 bases; J trimming: 4 bases; junction bases outside the gene matches: 7. Germline loops: CDR1 SGHVS, CDR2 FQNEAQ. The CDR3 contains 13 residues. In DNA form, the CDR3 reads TGTGCCAGTACTGGACAGGGAGGCACTGAAGCTTTCTTT. Its translation: CASTGQGGTEAFF.

The V and J genes are TRBV28 and TRBJ1-2; unclear D gene. Trimming pared 7 bases from V and 2 bases from J, leaving 8 bases between. Germline V CDR1 and CDR2: MDHEN, SYDVKM. The CDR3 loop spans 12 amino acids. The CDR3 protein is CASTGGNYGYTF. Written as DNA, the CDR3 is TGTGCCAGCACCGGCGGGAACTATGGCTACACCTTC.

The rearrangement joins TRBV2 to TRBJ1-2, with D perhaps matching TRBD1 (5 bases). V shed 6 bases and J shed 5 bases, with 16 bases lying between them. CDR3 length equals 14 residues. Germline V CDR1 and CDR2: SNHLY, FYNNEI. Here the CDR3 DNA reads TGTGCCAGCAGCCCTGCCAGGGTTGGATATGGCTACACCTTC. It encodes CASSPARVGYGYTF.

The chain has TRBV12-5 and TRBJ2-3, with TRBD2 identical over 7 bases. The V gene's germline CDR1 is LGHNT and CDR2 FRNRAP. The V segment lost 4 bases and the J segment 5 bases; nucleotides outside the gene matches: 6. This CDR3 is built from 14 residues. The CDR3 DNA reads as TGTGCTAGTGGTTCGAGCGGGGTTGGAGATACGCAGTATTTT. Protein: CASGSSGVGDTQYF.

The chain joins TRBV9 to TRBJ2-3, with a possible D match to TRBD1 (5 bases). This CDR3 has 14 residues. V lost 3 bases, J lost 4 bases, and 12 bases lay in between. Germline V gene lookup returns CDR1 SGDLS and CDR2 YYNGEE. Written as DNA, the CDR3 is TGTGCCAGCAGCGGAAAGGGGATGGCAGATACGCAGTATTTT. Protein: CASSGKGMADTQYF. Using reference TRBV9 and TRBJ2-3 for the parts outside the CDR3, the full variable domain is DSGVTQTPKHLITATGQRVTLRCSPRSGDLSVYWYQQSLDQGLQFLIQYYNGEERAKGNILERFSAQQFPDLHSELNLSSLELGDSALYFCASSGKGMADTQYFGPGTRLTVL.

The V call is TRBV5-4, the J call TRBJ2-1; perhaps TRBD1 as D (6 bases). With 4 bases removed from V and 10 bases from J, the gap between germline ends came to 12 bases. This CDR3 comprises 12 residues. Germline V gene data show CDR1 as SGHNT and CDR2 as YYREEE (reference sequence). CDR3 amino acids: CASSRYGTEQFF. The CDR3 region has the DNA TGTGCCAGCAGCCGCTATGGGACAGAGCAGTTCTTC.

Remarks on this clone: At one end the junction does not follow the germline gene, possibly because of a read error. V is TRBV11-2 and J is TRBJ2-3, with D perhaps TRBD2 (7 bases). The CDR3 is made up of 15 amino acids. Germline-derived CDR1 and CDR2 are SGHAT and FQNNGV. The CDR3 sequence is CASRLGGGLTDTQYF. The DNA for the CDR3 is TGTGCCAGCAGGTTAGGGGGGGGACTCACAGATACGCAGTATTTT.

This clone was picked up a small number of times. The chain carries TRBV19 and TRBJ1-3; 8 bases fit TRBD1. The J segment lost 4 bases and the V segment lost 10 bases, leaving 3 bases of the junction unmatched. CDR1 and CDR2 (germline): LNHDA, SQIVND (reference sequence). There are 12 residues in the CDR3. DNA of the CDR3: TGTGCCATCCAGGGGGCCGGAAACACCATATATTTT. Translation: CAIQGAGNTIYF.

This chain uses TRBV10-3 with TRBJ1-1; D perhaps matches TRBD1 (6 bases). The CDR3 runs 13 residues. Germline values: CDR1 ENHRY, CDR2 SYGVKD. Trimming cost V 11 bases and J 0 bases, with 13 bases left between them. The CDR3 sequence: CAGRQELNTEAFF. CDR3 DNA: TGTGCCGGAAGACAGGAGTTGAACACTGAAGCTTTCTTT.

The rearrangement links TRBV28 to TRBJ1-5; TRBD1 might be the D (5 bases). Trimming cost V 7 bases and J 0 bases, with 16 bases left between them. This CDR3 is 16 amino acids long. Germline V gene lookup returns CDR1 MDHEN and CDR2 SYDVKM. CDR3 in amino acids: CASIKVQGLSNQPQHF. CDR3 DNA sequence: TGTGCCAGCATTAAGGTCCAGGGCCTTAGCAATCAGCCCCAGCATTTT.

This chain uses TRBV5-4 with TRBJ2-1; possibly TRBD1 for D (8 bases). Germline CDR1 SGHNT, CDR2 YYREEE (reference sequence). The CDR3 loop spans 14 amino acids. The V and J ends lost 0 bases and 9 bases respectively, with 13 bases between them. This CDR3 reads CASSLGQGRGEQFF. CDR3 coding DNA: TGTGCCAGCAGCTTGGGACAGGGGAGGGGTGAGCAGTTCTTC.

The J gene is TRBJ1-1, the V gene TRBV18; D remains unclear. The CDR3 sequence is 16 residues long. Trimming cost V 1 base and J 0 bases, with 12 bases left between them. Germline V gene lookup returns CDR1 KGHSH and CDR2 LQKENI. CDR3 in DNA: TGTGCCAGCTCACCACGTCAGAACAAGATGAACACTGAAGCTTTCTTT. This translates into CASSPRQNKMNTEAFF.

The chain recombines TRBV27 with TRBJ2-4, with D maybe TRBD1 (6 bases). The germline gives CDR1 MNHEY, CDR2 SMNVEV (reference sequence). This CDR3 comprises 16 residues. V was cut by 2 bases and J by 0 bases, with 11 bases left in between. The CDR3 here is CASSLTGTLAKNIQYF. The CDR3, as DNA: TGTGCCAGCAGTTTAACCGGGACATTAGCCAAAAACATTCAGTACTTC.

J is TRBJ2-3 and V is TRBV11-2; TRBD2 aligns across 7 bases. Germline CDR1 and CDR2: SGHAT and FQNNGV. J lost 2 bases, V lost 5 bases, and 10 bases had no gene match. The CDR3 is 16 residues long. CDR3 coding DNA: TGTGCCAGCAGCCCGACCGGACTAGTCTCCACAGATACGCAGTATTTT. Its protein product is CASSPTGLVSTDTQYF. The whole variable domain, remainder taken from reference TRBV11-2 and TRBJ2-3, is EAGVAQSPRYKIIEKRQSVAFWCNPISGHATLYWYQQILGQGPKLLIQFQNNGVVDDSQLPKDRFSAERLKGVDSTLKIQPAKLEDSAVYLCASSPTGLVSTDTQYFGPGTRLTVL.

The chain employs TRBV2 and TRBJ1-2; 7 bases match TRBD1. J was trimmed by 5 bases and V by 5 bases; bases with no gene match: 8. This CDR3 has 14 amino acids. The germline V gene has CDR1 SNHLY and CDR2 FYNNEI. CDR3 sequence reads: CASSTRQGAYGYTF. For the CDR3, the DNA is TGTGCCAGCAGTACGAGACAGGGTGCTTATGGCTACACCTTC.

This chain links TRBV9 with TRBJ2-1, with 8 bases identical to TRBD2. Germline values: CDR1 SGDLS, CDR2 YYNGEE. The CDR3 spans 21 residues. The J segment lost 0 bases and the V segment lost 0 bases, leaving 17 bases of the junction unmatched. CDR3 protein: CASSVGSGLALPLRSYNEQFF. DNA of the CDR3: TGTGCCAGCAGCGTAGGATCTGGACTAGCTCTTCCCCTGCGCTCCTACAATGAGCAGTTCTTC.